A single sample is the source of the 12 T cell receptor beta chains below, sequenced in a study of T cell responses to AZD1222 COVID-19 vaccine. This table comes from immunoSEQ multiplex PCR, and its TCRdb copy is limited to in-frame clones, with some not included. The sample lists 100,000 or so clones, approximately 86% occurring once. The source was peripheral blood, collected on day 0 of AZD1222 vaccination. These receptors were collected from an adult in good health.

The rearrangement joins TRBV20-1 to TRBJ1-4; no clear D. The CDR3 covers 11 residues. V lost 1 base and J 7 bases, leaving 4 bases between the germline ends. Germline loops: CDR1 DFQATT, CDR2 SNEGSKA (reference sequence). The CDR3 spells CSARAAEKLFF. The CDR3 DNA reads TGCAGTGCTAGAGCGGCTGAAAAACTGTTTTTT.

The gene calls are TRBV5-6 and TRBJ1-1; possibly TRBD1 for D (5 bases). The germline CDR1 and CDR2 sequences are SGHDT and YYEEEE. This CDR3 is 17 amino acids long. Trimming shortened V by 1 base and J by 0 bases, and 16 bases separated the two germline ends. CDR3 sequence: CASSLPPGLDMNTEAFF. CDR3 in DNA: TGTGCCAGCAGCTTGCCCCCGGGTTTGGACATGAACACTGAAGCTTTCTTT.

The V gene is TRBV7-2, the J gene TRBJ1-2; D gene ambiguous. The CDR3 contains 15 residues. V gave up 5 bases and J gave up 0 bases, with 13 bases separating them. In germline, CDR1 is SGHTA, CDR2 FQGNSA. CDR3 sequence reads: CASSPTAGTNYGYTF. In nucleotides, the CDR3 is TGTGCCAGCAGCCCCACGGCGGGCACTAACTATGGCTACACCTTC.

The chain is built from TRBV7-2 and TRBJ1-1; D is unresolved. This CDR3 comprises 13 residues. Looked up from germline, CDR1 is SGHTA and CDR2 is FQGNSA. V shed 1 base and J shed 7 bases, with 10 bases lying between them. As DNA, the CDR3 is TGTGCCAGCAGCTTAGGAGGATTGAGTGAAGCTTTCTTT. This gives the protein CASSLGGLSEAFF. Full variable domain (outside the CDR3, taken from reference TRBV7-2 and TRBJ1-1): GAGVSQSPSNKVTEKGKDVELRCDPISGHTALYWYRQSLGQGLEFLIYFQGNSAPDKSGLPSDRFSAERTGGSVSTLTIQRTQQEDSAVYLCASSLGGLSEAFFGQGTRLTVV.

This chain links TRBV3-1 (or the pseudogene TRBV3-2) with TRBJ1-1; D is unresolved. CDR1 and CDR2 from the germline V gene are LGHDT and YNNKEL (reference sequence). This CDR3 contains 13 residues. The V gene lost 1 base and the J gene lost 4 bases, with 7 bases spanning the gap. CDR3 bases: TGTGCCAGCAGCCAAGTCCTGAGCACTGAAGCTTTCTTT. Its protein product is CASSQVLSTEAFF.

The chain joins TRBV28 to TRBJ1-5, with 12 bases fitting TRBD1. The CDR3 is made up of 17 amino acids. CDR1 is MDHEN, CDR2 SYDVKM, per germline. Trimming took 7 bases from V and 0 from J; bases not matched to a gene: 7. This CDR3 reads CASTGQGAEYSNQPQHF. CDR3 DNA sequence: TGTGCCAGCACGGGACAGGGGGCCGAATATAGCAATCAGCCCCAGCATTTT.

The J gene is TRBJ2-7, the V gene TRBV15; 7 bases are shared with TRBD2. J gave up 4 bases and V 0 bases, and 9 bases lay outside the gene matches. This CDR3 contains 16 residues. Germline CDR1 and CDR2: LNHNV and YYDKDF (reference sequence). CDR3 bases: TGTGCCACCAGCAGAGACCCCTCGGGTAGCGGGTACGAGCAGTACTTC. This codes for CATSRDPSGSGYEQYF.

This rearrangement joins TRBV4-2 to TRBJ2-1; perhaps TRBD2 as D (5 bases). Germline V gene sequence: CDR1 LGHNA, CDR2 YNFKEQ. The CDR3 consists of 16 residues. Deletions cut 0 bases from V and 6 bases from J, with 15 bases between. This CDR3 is CASSQENPLVSNEQFF. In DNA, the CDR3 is TGTGCCAGCAGCCAAGAAAACCCACTAGTCTCCAATGAGCAGTTCTTC.

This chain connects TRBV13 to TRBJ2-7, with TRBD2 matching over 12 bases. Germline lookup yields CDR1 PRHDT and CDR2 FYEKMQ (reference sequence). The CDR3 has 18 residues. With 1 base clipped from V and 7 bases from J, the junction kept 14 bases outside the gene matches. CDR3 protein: CASSLEEASGRAWREQYF. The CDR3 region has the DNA TGTGCCAGCAGCTTAGAGGAGGCTAGCGGGAGGGCCTGGAGAGAGCAGTACTTC.

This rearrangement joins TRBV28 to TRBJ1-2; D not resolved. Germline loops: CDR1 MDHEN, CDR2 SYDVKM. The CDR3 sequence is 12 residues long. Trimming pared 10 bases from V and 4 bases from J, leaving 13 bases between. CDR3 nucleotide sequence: TGTGCCACCTGGAACGGAATCTATGGCTACACCTTC. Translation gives CATWNGIYGYTF.

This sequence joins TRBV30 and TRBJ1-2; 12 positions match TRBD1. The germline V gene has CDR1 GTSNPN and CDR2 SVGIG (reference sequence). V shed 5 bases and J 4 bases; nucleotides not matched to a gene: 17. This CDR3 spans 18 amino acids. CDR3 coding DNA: TGTGCCTGGGCCACCCGTCCGGGACAGGGGGCCTATAGCTATGGCTACACCTTC. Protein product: CAWATRPGQGAYSYGYTF.

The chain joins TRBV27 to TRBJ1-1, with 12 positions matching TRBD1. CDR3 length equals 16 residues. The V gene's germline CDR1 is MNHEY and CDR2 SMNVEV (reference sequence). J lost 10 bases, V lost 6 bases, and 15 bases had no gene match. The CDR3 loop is CASRGQGASPASGAFF. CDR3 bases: TGTGCCAGCAGGGGACAGGGGGCGAGCCCGGCCTCGGGAGCTTTCTTT.